One and the same sample provided the 19 T cell receptor beta chains below, sequenced in a study of STAT5B mutations in CD4+ large granular lymphocyte leukemia. Measured with immunoSEQ multiplex PCR; TCRdb has only the in-frame clones, and not every one. The top ten hold about 1% of the sample, which has around 30,000 clones, approximately 69% seen once. The sequencing input was CD4+ T cells from blood buffy coats. The receptors derive from a human donor in good health.

The sample holds one count of this clone. V is TRBV5-1 and J is TRBJ1-6; perhaps TRBD1 as D (5 bases). Germline values: CDR1 SGHRS, CDR2 YFSETQ. V was cut by 4 bases and J by 6 bases, with 11 bases left in between. The CDR3 spans 14 residues. The CDR3 loop is CASSTGTVNSPLHF. The CDR3 nucleotides are TGCGCCAGCAGCACCGGGACGGTTAATTCACCCCTCCACTTT.

This chain connects TRBV4-2 to TRBJ1-4, with a possible D match to TRBD1 (6 bases). The CDR3 runs 16 residues. Germline CDR1 and CDR2: LGHNA and YNFKEQ. V dropped 3 bases and J dropped 0 bases, with 11 bases sitting between them. The CDR3 sequence is CASSQGASATNEKLFF. CDR3 DNA sequence: TGTGCCAGCAGCCAGGGGGCGAGTGCAACTAATGAAAAACTGTTTTTT.

This clone has only one observation. The V gene is TRBV7-2, the J gene TRBJ2-2, with 8 bases aligning to TRBD2. CDR3 length equals 16 residues. Germline V gene lookup returns CDR1 SGHTA and CDR2 FQGNSA. Losses at the gene ends were 3 bases for V and 4 bases for J; bases not matched to a gene: 7. CDR3 loop: CASSLAGGMSTGELFF. The CDR3 bases are TGTGCCAGCAGCTTGGCGGGAGGAATGAGCACCGGGGAGCTGTTTTTT.

V is TRBV29-1 and J is TRBJ2-3; 11 nucleotides align to TRBD2. CDR3 length: 15 residues. The germline CDR1 and CDR2 sequences are SQVTM and ANQGSEA. V lost 5 bases to trimming and J lost 0 bases; unmatched junction nucleotides: 4. CDR3: CSVMTSGASTDTQYF. The CDR3 DNA is TGCAGCGTTATGACTAGCGGGGCTAGCACAGATACGCAGTATTTT.

The chain uses TRBV18 and TRBJ2-3; D may be TRBD2 (5 bases). CDR1 is KGHSH and CDR2 is LQKENI in the germline V gene. The CDR3 spans 16 residues. Trimming took off 1 base at V and 2 bases at J, with 13 bases between the two ends. CDR3 loop: CASSPRYAGNTDTQYF. DNA for the CDR3: TGTGCCAGCTCACCACGGTATGCGGGTAACACAGATACGCAGTATTTT.

The chain carries TRBV4-2 and TRBJ1-5, with TRBD1 identical over 7 bases. This CDR3 is 13 amino acids long. Trimming removed 6 bases from V and 6 bases from J; junction bases left unmatched: 5. CDR1 is LGHNA and CDR2 is YNFKEQ in the germline V gene. DNA for the CDR3: TGTGCCAGCAGTATCGACAGGGTTCAGCCCCAGCATTTT. As protein: CASSIDRVQPQHF.

The gene calls are TRBV6-1 and TRBJ2-4, with 11 bases lining up with TRBD2. With 4 bases clipped from V and 3 bases from J, the junction kept 5 bases outside the gene matches. The germline gives CDR1 MNHNS, CDR2 SASEGT. There are 16 residues in the CDR3. The CDR3 region is CASSGIAGGDKNIQYF. CDR3 nucleotides: TGTGCCAGCAGTGGTATAGCGGGAGGGGACAAAAACATTCAGTACTTC.

The V and J genes are TRBV30 and TRBJ2-5; a possible D gene is TRBD1 (6 bases). V was trimmed by 3 bases and J by 3 bases, leaving 11 bases between them. The CDR3 extends over 13 amino acids. Germline loops: CDR1 GTSNPN, CDR2 SVGIG (reference sequence). CDR3 DNA sequence: TGTGCCTGGAGCCCTGCAGGGGAAGAGACCCAGTACTTC. Its protein product is CAWSPAGEETQYF.

A single count supports this clone. The chain has TRBV9 and TRBJ1-1; no clear D gene. Trimming left V 2 bases short and J 5 bases short, with 13 bases between. The CDR3 totals 14 residues. Germline-derived CDR1 and CDR2 are SGDLS and YYNGEE. CDR3 DNA sequence: TGTGCCAGCAGCGTTAATTGGCAGGCGACTGAAGCTTTCTTT. The encoded protein is CASSVNWQATEAFF.

The V and J genes are TRBV29-1 and TRBJ2-1; D not certain. The CDR3 runs 11 residues. Germline lookup yields CDR1 SQVTM and CDR2 ANQGSEA. In DNA form, the CDR3 reads TGCAGGGGTTGGTCCTACAATGAGCAGTTCTTC. Residues: CRGWSYNEQFF.

This chain joins TRBV11-2 and TRBJ2-5; a weak D match, TRBD2 (6 bases). The V gene lost 3 bases and the J gene lost 1 base, with 15 bases spanning the gap. Germline lookup yields CDR1 SGHAT and CDR2 FQNNGV. The CDR3 is made up of 16 amino acids. The CDR3 spells CASSFGAGSIQETQYF. In nucleotides, the CDR3 is TGTGCCAGCAGCTTTGGCGCGGGGAGTATCCAAGAGACCCAGTACTTC.

The chain has TRBV7-2 and TRBJ2-7, with 11 positions matching TRBD2. The CDR3 contains 15 residues. V was clipped by 4 bases and J by 7 bases; unmatched bases: 9. Germline V gene data show CDR1 as SGHTA and CDR2 as FQGNSA. The DNA for the CDR3 is TGTGCCAGCAGCTCTGATAGCGGGAGGGACGGGGAGCAGTACTTC. It specifies CASSSDSGRDGEQYF.

The rearrangement uses TRBV6-5 and TRBJ1-4, with D possibly matching TRBD1 (6 bases). CDR1 and CDR2 from the germline V gene are MNHEY and SVGAGI. This CDR3 comprises 15 residues. Trimming took off 0 bases at V and 6 bases at J, with 11 bases between the two ends. CDR3 amino acids: CASSYSGAGDEKLFF. CDR3 bases: TGTGCCAGCAGTTACTCGGGGGCAGGTGATGAAAAACTGTTTTTT.

This clone was counted a few times. The chain has TRBV18 and TRBJ1-3; TRBD1 might be the D (5 bases). The CDR3 is 16 residues long. The germline gives CDR1 KGHSH, CDR2 LQKENI. V was trimmed by 2 bases and J by 0 bases, leaving 11 bases between them. The CDR3 nucleotides are TGTGCCAGCTCACCATCAGGGCCGCTCTCTGGAAACACCATATATTTT. This codes for CASSPSGPLSGNTIYF. Supplemented by reference TRBV18 and TRBJ1-3, the full variable domain reads NAGVMQNPRHLVRRRGQEARLRCSPMKGHSHVYWYRQLPEEGLKFMVYLQKENIIDESGMPKERFSAEFPKEGPSILRIQQVVRGDSAAYFCASSPSGPLSGNTIYFGEGSWLTVV.

The J gene is TRBJ2-3, the V gene TRBV10-3, with TRBD2 matching 16 bases. Trimming took 7 bases from V and 1 from J; bases not matched to a gene: 8. This CDR3 is 18 amino acids long. Germline V lookup: CDR1 ENHRY, CDR2 SYGVKD. The CDR3 coding sequence is TGTGCCATCAATACGGGACTAGCGGGAGGGCCGGGCACAGATACGCAGTATTTT. Its protein is CAINTGLAGGPGTDTQYF.

V is TRBV6-4 and J is TRBJ2-3; 15 bases are shared with TRBD2. With V trimmed by 6 bases and J by 2 bases, 9 bases remained unmatched. CDR1 MRHNA and CDR2 SNTAGT come from the germline V gene. The CDR3 length is 18 residues. CDR3 sequence: CASRTGTSGGSSTDTQYF. The CDR3 DNA follows: TGTGCCAGCAGGACCGGGACTAGCGGGGGGTCGTCCACAGATACGCAGTATTTT.

This chain links TRBV2 with TRBJ2-1, with 11 bases that match TRBD2. CDR3 length: 15 amino acids. Germline CDR1 SNHLY, CDR2 FYNNEI. V shed 6 bases and J 6 bases; nucleotides not matched to a gene: 7. The CDR3 nucleotides are TGTGCCAGCAGGTTGACTAGCGGGGCCCCCAATGAGCAGTTCTTC. Encoded protein: CASRLTSGAPNEQFF. The full variable domain, with the rest looked up from reference TRBV2 and TRBJ2-1, is EPEVTQTPSHQVTQMGQEVILRCVPISNHLYFYWYRQILGQKVEFLVSFYNNEISEKSEIFDDQFSVERPDGSNFTLKIRSTKLEDSAMYFCASRLTSGAPNEQFFGPGTRLTVL.

The table lists this clone with a few counts. CDR3 protein: CASSQDGGDGYGYTF. CDR3 nucleotides: TGCGCCAGCAGCCAAGATGGGGGCGACGGCTATGGCTACACCTTC. This chain uses TRBV4-1 with TRBJ1-2, with a possible D match to TRBD1 (6 bases). The V and J ends lost 0 bases and 4 bases respectively, with 12 bases between them. The CDR3 runs to 15 residues. CDR1 MGHRA and CDR2 YSYEKL come from the germline V gene.

This chain links TRBV2 with TRBJ1-1; possibly TRBD1 for D (6 bases). CDR3 length equals 15 residues. Germline CDR1 SNHLY, CDR2 FYNNEI. V was pared by 6 bases and J by 2 bases, with 16 bases between. The chain's CDR3 is CASRDRTGRNTEAFF. CDR3 DNA: TGTGCCAGCAGGGATCGCACAGGGAGAAACACTGAAGCTTTCTTT.